This T cell receptor beta chain was obtained from a study of response to subunit inactivated influenza vaccine. Only a few counts were recorded for this clonotype. The target antigen is unknown. Whole-study findings and limits: The authors put forward the suggestion that each seasonal influenza vaccination may bring in only a limited number of new T cells.

From the RT-PCR reads, TCRdb called clonotypes with MiXCR, one entry per CDR3 protein. This table holds a few hundred thousand distinct CDR3 sequences, about 10% found once. The sequencing used PBMCs from blood, collected about 6 weeks after vaccination. The sequence was obtained from a middle-aged man who received an inactivated influenza vaccine.

CDR3 in DNA: TGTGCCAGCAGCCCGTCGTATGGCCAAGAGACCCAGTACTTC. It translates to CASSPSYGQETQYF. The chain couples TRBV7-9 to TRBJ2-5; D call uncertain. CDR3 length: 14 amino acids. V lost 5 bases, J lost 1 base, and 11 bases lay in between. Germline lookup yields CDR1 SEHNR and CDR2 FQNEAQ (reference sequence).